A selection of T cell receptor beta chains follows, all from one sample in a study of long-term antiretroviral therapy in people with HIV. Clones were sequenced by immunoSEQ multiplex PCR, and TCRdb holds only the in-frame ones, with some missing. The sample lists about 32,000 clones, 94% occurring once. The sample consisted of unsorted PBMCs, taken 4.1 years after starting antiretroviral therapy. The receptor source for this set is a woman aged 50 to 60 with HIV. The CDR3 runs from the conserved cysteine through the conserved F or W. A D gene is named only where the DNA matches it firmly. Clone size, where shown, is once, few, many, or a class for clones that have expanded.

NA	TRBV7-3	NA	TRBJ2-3	CASSLVSFGTDTQYF	TGTGCCAGCAGCTTAGTGTCATTTGGCACAGATACGCAGTATTTT
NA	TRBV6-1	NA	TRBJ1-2	CASSQGTGIDYGYTF	TGTGCCAGCAGTCAGGGCACAGGGATCGACTATGGCTACACCTTC
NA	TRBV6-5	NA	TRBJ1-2	CASSGGRNYGYTF	TGTGCCAGCAGTGGCGGCCGCAACTATGGCTACACCTTC
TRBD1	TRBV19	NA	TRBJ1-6	CASSTDRESPLHF	TGTGCCAGTAGTACCGACAGGGAATCACCCCTCCACTTT
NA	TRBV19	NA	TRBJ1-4	CASSLPGINEKLFF	TGTGCCAGTAGTCTGCCAGGGATTAATGAAAAACTGTTTTTT
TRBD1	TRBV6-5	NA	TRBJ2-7	CASMTGGYEQYF	TGTGCCAGCATGACAGGGGGGTACGAGCAGTACTTC
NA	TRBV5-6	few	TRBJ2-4	CASSLRGIAKNIQYF	TGTGCCAGCAGCTTGCGGGGAATAGCCAAAAACATTCAGTACTTC
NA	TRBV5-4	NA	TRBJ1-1	CASSLAGNYRTEAFF	TGTGCCAGCAGCTTGGCAGGGAATTACAGGACTGAAGCTTTCTTT
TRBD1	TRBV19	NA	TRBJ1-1	CASSEGQGYGEAFF	TGTGCCAGTAGTGAGGGACAGGGATATGGTGAAGCTTTCTTT
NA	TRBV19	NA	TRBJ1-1	CASSSPGAGNTEAFF	TGTGCCAGTAGTTCCCCCGGGGCCGGGAACACTGAAGCTTTCTTT
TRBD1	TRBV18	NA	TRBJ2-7	CASSQTEGQDYEQYF	TGTGCCAGCTCCCAGACCGAGGGACAGGACTACGAGCAGTACTTC
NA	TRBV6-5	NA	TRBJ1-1	CASSLSSNAEAFF	TGTGCCAGCAGTTTGAGTAGCAACGCTGAAGCTTTCTTT
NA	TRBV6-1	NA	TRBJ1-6	CASSGQVISPLHF	TGTGCCAGCAGTGGACAGGTCATTTCACCCCTCCACTTT
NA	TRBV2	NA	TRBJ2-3	CASRGGRIDTQYF	TGTGCCAGCAGGGGGGGACGTATAGATACGCAGTATTTT
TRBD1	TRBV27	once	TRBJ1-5	CASSSGGIQPQHF	TGTGCCAGCAGTTCAGGGGGGATTCAGCCCCAGCATTTT
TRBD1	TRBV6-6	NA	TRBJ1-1	CASSYRTGGGGTEAFF	TGTGCCAGCAGTTACCGGACAGGGGGTGGAGGCACTGAAGCTTTCTTT
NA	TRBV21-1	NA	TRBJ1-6	CASTAGAALNSPLHF	TGTGCCAGCACCGCCGGGGCGGCCCTCAATTCACCCCTCCACTTT
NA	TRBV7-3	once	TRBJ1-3	CASSLNPRAASSGNTIYF	TGTGCCAGCAGCCTCAACCCCCGGGCGGCCTCCTCTGGAAACACCATATATTTT
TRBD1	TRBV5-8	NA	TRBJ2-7	CASIRDRASSYEQYF	TGTGCCAGCATCAGGGACAGGGCTAGCTCCTACGAGCAGTACTTC
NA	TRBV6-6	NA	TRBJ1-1	CASSYSGREAFF	TGTGCCAGCAGTTACTCCGGGAGGGAAGCTTTCTTT
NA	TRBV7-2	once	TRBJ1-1	CASSLWMNTEAFF	TGTGCCAGCAGCTTATGGATGAACACTGAAGCTTTCTTT
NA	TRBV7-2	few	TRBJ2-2	CASSPQGNTGELFF	TGTGCCAGCAGCCCCCAGGGGAACACCGGGGAGCTGTTTTTT
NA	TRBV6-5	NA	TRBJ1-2	CASSYFGHHGYTF	TGTGCCAGCAGTTACTTTGGCCACCATGGCTACACCTTC
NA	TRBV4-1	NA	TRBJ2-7	CASSQDRAAYEQYF	TGCGCCAGCAGCCAAGACAGGGCAGCCTACGAGCAGTACTTC
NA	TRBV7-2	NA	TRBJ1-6	CASSLERGQVLNSPLHF	TGTGCCAGCAGCTTAGAACGGGGTCAGGTGCTTAATTCACCCCTCCACTTT
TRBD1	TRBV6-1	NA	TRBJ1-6	CASSGDYRGPFSPLHF	TGTGCCAGCAGTGGAGACTACAGGGGGCCCTTTTCACCCCTCCACTTT
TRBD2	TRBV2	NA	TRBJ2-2	CASLPSGRSGELFF	TGTGCCAGCTTACCTAGCGGGCGTTCCGGGGAGCTGTTTTTT
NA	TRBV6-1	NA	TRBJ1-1	CASSGHNVNTEAFF	TGTGCCAGCAGTGGGCACAATGTGAACACTGAAGCTTTCTTT
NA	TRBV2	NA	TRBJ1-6	CASSVGIGSPLHF	TGTGCCAGCAGTGTCGGCATCGGATCACCCCTCCACTTT
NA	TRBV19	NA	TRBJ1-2	CASSIGQPPGVGYTF	TGTGCCAGTAGTATCGGTCAGCCTCCCGGTGTGGGCTACACCTTC
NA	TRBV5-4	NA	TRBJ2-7	CASSLDLSRGPYEQYF	TGTGCCAGCAGCTTGGACCTATCAAGGGGACCCTACGAGCAGTACTTC
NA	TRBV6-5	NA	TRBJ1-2	CASSFLSDRHGYTF	TGTGCCAGCAGTTTCCTCTCGGACAGACATGGCTACACCTTC
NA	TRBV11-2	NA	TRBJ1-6	CASSLDSTRGPVDSPLHF	TGTGCCAGCAGCTTAGATAGTACTCGGGGCCCGGTGGATTCACCCCTCCACTTT
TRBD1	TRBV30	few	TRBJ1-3	CAWRPRDSSGNTIYF	TGTGCCTGGAGACCCCGGGACAGCTCTGGAAACACCATATATTTT
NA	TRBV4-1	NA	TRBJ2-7	CASSQESHRNYEQYF	TGCGCCAGCAGCCAAGAGAGCCACAGGAACTACGAGCAGTACTTC
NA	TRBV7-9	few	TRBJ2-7	CASSLSVAYEQYF	TGTGCCAGCAGCTTATCAGTTGCCTACGAGCAGTACTTC
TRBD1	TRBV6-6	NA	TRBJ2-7	CASSFMRDRITYEQYF	TGTGCCAGCAGTTTCATGAGGGACAGGATAACCTACGAGCAGTACTTC
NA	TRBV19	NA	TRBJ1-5	CASSIETGSYQPQHF	TGTGCCAGTAGTATAGAAACAGGGTCCTATCAGCCCCAGCATTTT
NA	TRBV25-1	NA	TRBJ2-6	CASGTGANVLTF	TGTGCCAGTGGGACTGGGGCCAACGTCCTGACTTTC
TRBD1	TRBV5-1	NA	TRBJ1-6	CASSAKTGGESPLHF	TGCGCCAGCAGCGCCAAGACAGGGGGTGAATCACCCCTCCACTTT
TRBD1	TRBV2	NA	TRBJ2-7	CASEDRGWYEQYF	TGTGCCAGCGAAGACAGGGGCTGGTACGAGCAGTACTTC
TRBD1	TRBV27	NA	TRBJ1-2	CASSFARGLGGYTF	TGTGCCAGCAGTTTCGCCAGGGGGCTGGGTGGCTACACCTTC